The rows below give T cell receptor beta chains drawn from one sample of a study of CD8 T cells in Susac syndrome. MiXCR, applied by TCRdb to the immunoSEQ multiplex PCR reads, yields one record per CDR3 protein. The table includes some 97,000 distinct CDR3 sequences, about 95% detected once. The source material was CD8+ T cells from PBMCs. The receptor set was obtained from a human donor with Susac syndrome. The CDR3 runs from the conserved cysteine through the conserved F or W. The D gene is left open where the match is weak. Clone size is shown for a subset of rows, as once, few, many or a class of expanded clone.

>once|TRBV7-2|-|TRBJ2-7
TGTGCCAGCAACGACGATTCCTACGAGCAGTACTTC
CASNDDSYEQYF
>-|TRBV9|-|TRBJ1-3
TGTGCCAGCAGCGTAGAGGGGTCCGCTGGAAACACCATATATTTT
CASSVEGSAGNTIYF
>-|TRBV20-1|-|TRBJ1-5
TGCAGTGCTAGTGGGGGGGCCAATCAGCCCCAGCATTTT
CSASGGANQPQHF
>-|TRBV20-1|TRBD1|TRBJ1-3
TGCAGTGCTTGGGACAGGGGGGGAAACACCATATATTTT
CSAWDRGGNTIYF
>-|TRBV20-1|-|TRBJ1-2
TGCAGTGCTACACGGACAACCTATGGCTACACCTTC
CSATRTTYGYTF
>-|TRBV14|-|TRBJ2-1
TGTGCCAGCAGGGATGGGGTCCCGGGGGTGGATGAGCAGTTCTTC
CASRDGVPGVDEQFF
>-|TRBV25-1|-|TRBJ2-5
TGTGCCAGCAGTCCGGGGTGGGGGCTGGAGACCCAGTACTTC
CASSPGWGLETQYF
>-|TRBV29-1|TRBD2|TRBJ2-1
TGCAGCGCCGCGGGGGGACTAGCGGGGGCCAGCTCCTACAATGAGCAGTTCTTC
CSAAGGLAGASSYNEQFF
>-|TRBV29-1|-|TRBJ2-1
TGCAGCGTTGACTGGGGATCTGAGCAGTTCTTC
CSVDWGSEQFF
>-|TRBV14|-|TRBJ2-5
TGTGCCAGCAGCCCGCTCATGTCGGCGGAAGAGACCCAGTACTTC
CASSPLMSAEETQYF
>once|TRBV20-1|-|TRBJ2-3
TGCAGTGCTGCCATCGGAGCAGGAGATACGCAGTATTTT
CSAAIGAGDTQYF
>-|TRBV4-1|TRBD1|TRBJ2-1
TGCGCCACCCGGACAGGGGGGACCAATGAGCAGTTCTTC
CATRTGGTNEQFF
>-|TRBV5-1|-|TRBJ2-7
TGCGCCAGCAGCCTAACAGGGCCCGTCTACGAGCAGTACTTC
CASSLTGPVYEQYF
>-|TRBV15|-|TRBJ2-6
TGTGCCACCAGTGCTGGGGCCAACGTCCTGACTTTC
CATSAGANVLTF
>-|TRBV3-1|-|TRBJ1-1
TGTGCCAGCAGCCTGCGGGGGAGGGCTTTCTTT
CASSLRGRAFF
>-|TRBV5-1|-|TRBJ2-3
TGCGCCAGCAGCTCCCTGGCGGGGCGCACAGATACGCAGTATTTT
CASSSLAGRTDTQYF
>-|TRBV10-3|-|TRBJ1-1
TGTGCCATCAGTGAGTCCAGGATTGAAGCTTTCTTT
CAISESRIEAFF
>-|TRBV28|-|TRBJ2-5
TGTGCCAGCAGTCACAGGGGGGGGCTGGAGACCCAGTACTTC
CASSHRGGLETQYF
>-|TRBV5-4|TRBD1|TRBJ2-2
TGTGCCAGCCAGATAGACAGGGCGAACACCGGGGAGCTGTTTTTT
CASQIDRANTGELFF
>-|TRBV6-6|TRBD1|TRBJ1-2
TGTGCCAGCAGGAACAGGGGAGCTAACTATGGCTACACCTTC
CASRNRGANYGYTF
>once|TRBV28|TRBD2|TRBJ2-1
TGTGCCAGCAGCGAACTAGCGGGAGGGCCCGGGTATGAGCAGTTCTTC
CASSELAGGPGYEQFF
>-|TRBV29-1|TRBD1|TRBJ2-7
TGCAGCGTTGGATCGGACAGGGAAGTCTACGAGCAGTACTTC
CSVGSDREVYEQYF
>-|TRBV5-4|TRBD1|TRBJ1-2
TGTGCCAGCGAGGGACAGGGAGGTAATGGCTACACCTTC
CASEGQGGNGYTF
>-|TRBV5-4|-|TRBJ1-2
TGTGCCAGCAGCTCTCGGCAGACCAACTATGGCTACACCTTC
CASSSRQTNYGYTF
>-|TRBV4-2|TRBD1|TRBJ2-5
TGTGCCAGCAGCCAAGATAAAGGGCAGGGGGCAGAGACCCAGTACTTC
CASSQDKGQGAETQYF
>-|TRBV12-3/TRBV12-4|-|TRBJ2-2
TGTGCCAGCGGCGGTGGGGGGAGCGCCGGGGAGCTGTTTTTT
CASGGGGSAGELFF
>-|TRBV2|-|TRBJ1-5
TGTGCCAGCAGCGCGCGGCGGGGGCCCCAGCATTTT
CASSARRGPQHF
>-|TRBV6-6|-|TRBJ2-5
TGTGCCAGCAGCCGCCAGGCAGGACCTTCGGAGACCCAGTACTTC
CASSRQAGPSETQYF
>-|TRBV7-9|-|TRBJ2-3
TGTGCCAGCAGCAAACTAGGCGATACGCAGTATTTT
CASSKLGDTQYF
>once|TRBV5-6|-|TRBJ1-4
TGTGCCAGCAGCTTGGGTGAAGCTAATGAAAAACTGTTTTTT
CASSLGEANEKLFF
>-|TRBV7-9|-|TRBJ1-2
TGTGCCAGCAGCCCAAAGACAGGACTTGGCTATGGCTACACCTTC
CASSPKTGLGYGYTF
>-|TRBV12-3/TRBV12-4|-|TRBJ2-1
TGTGCCAGCAGTGTCTCATGGGCCCTCTCCTACAATGAGCAGTTCTTC
CASSVSWALSYNEQFF
>-|TRBV4-1|TRBD2|TRBJ2-7
TGCGCCAGCAGCCAAGAAAAGCGGGAGGGCCAATACGAGCAGTACTTC
CASSQEKREGQYEQYF
>-|TRBV6-5|-|TRBJ1-1
TGTGCCAGCAGTTACTCGAGCGGGGGCACTGAAGCTTTCTTT
CASSYSSGGTEAFF
>-|TRBV11-2|-|TRBJ2-2
TGTGCCAGCAGCTTTGCATCCGGGTGGGGATTATTACGGGAGCTGTTTTTT
CASSFASGWGLLRELFF
>-|TRBV28|-|TRBJ1-1
TGTGCCAGCGAAAGTAGTTATGCTCCGAACACTGAAGCTTTCTTT
CASESSYAPNTEAFF
>-|TRBV6-2/TRBV6-3|-|TRBJ2-2
TGTGCCAGCAGTTCAGGAGGGCGCACCGGGGAGCTGTTTTTT
CASSSGGRTGELFF
>-|TRBV5-1|-|TRBJ2-4
TGCGCCATTACCAACGGCGGCGGTCTAGCCAAAAACATTCAGTACTTC
CAITNGGGLAKNIQYF
>-|TRBV5-1|-|TRBJ1-5
TGCGCCAGCAGCTTCGAACCCCGAGAGCCCCAGCATTTT
CASSFEPREPQHF
>-|TRBV29-1|TRBD1|TRBJ2-6
TGCAGCGTTGAAGATCGACAGGGACCCTTGGAGGCCAACGTCCTGACTTTC
CSVEDRQGPLEANVLTF
>-|TRBV19|TRBD2|TRBJ2-5
TGTGCCAGTAGTATTCGGACTAGCGGGAGTGAGACCCAGTACTTC
CASSIRTSGSETQYF
>-|TRBV12-3/TRBV12-4|-|TRBJ2-5
TGTGCCAGCAGACAACTAGGCCAAGAGACCCAGTACTTC
CASRQLGQETQYF
>-|TRBV6-1|TRBD1|TRBJ2-1
TGTGCCAGTCTTCGGGACAGGGGGCCCGTCAGGGATGAGCAGTTCTTC
CASLRDRGPVRDEQFF
>once|TRBV29-1|-|TRBJ1-1
TGCAGCGTTGTGCAGATGAACACTGAAGCTTTCTTT
CSVVQMNTEAFF
>-|TRBV3-1|-|TRBJ1-2
TGTGCCAGCAGCCAGCGGGAAAGGAGCACCTATGGCTACACCTTC
CASSQRERSTYGYTF
>-|TRBV15|-|TRBJ1-5
TGTGCCACCAGCAGGACAGTTAGCAATCAGCCCCAGCATTTT
CATSRTVSNQPQHF
>-|TRBV29-1|TRBD2|TRBJ2-3
TGCAGCGCAGTGACTAGCGGGGCCCCAGATACGCAGTATTTT
CSAVTSGAPDTQYF
>-|TRBV20-1|-|TRBJ2-1
TGCAGTGCTAACCCAGGGGCCTACAATGAGCAGTTCTTC
CSANPGAYNEQFF
>-|TRBV28|-|TRBJ2-7
TGTGCCACCCGGACAGCAACCTACGAGCAGTACTTC
CATRTATYEQYF
>-|TRBV20-1|TRBD2|TRBJ2-1
TGCAGTGCTAAAAGACTAGCGGTTCATGAGCAGTTCTTC
CSAKRLAVHEQFF
>-|TRBV2|TRBD2|TRBJ2-1
TGTGCCAGCAGTGGGACTAGCAGGTCCGCCTACAATGAGCAGTTCTTC
CASSGTSRSAYNEQFF
>once|TRBV5-6|-|TRBJ2-5
TGTGCCAGCAGGGGAGGGGGGGGCGAGACCCAGTACTTC
CASRGGGGETQYF
>-|TRBV24-1|-|TRBJ2-4
TGTGCCACCAGTGATCTAGGCATTCAGTACTTC
CATSDLGIQYF
>-|TRBV3-1|-|TRBJ2-1
TGTGCCAGCAGCCAATTCGGGAAATCCGCCTACAATGAGCAGTTCTTC
CASSQFGKSAYNEQFF
>-|TRBV15|-|TRBJ2-1
TGTGCCACCAGCAGGGCAGGCTCCTACAATGAGCAGTTCTTC
CATSRAGSYNEQFF
>-|TRBV4-1|-|TRBJ2-5
TGCGCCAGCAGCCAAGATGAGGGGAGGTACGAGACCCAGTACTTC
CASSQDEGRYETQYF
>once|TRBV4-1|TRBD1|TRBJ1-1
TGCGCCAGCAGCCAAGATCCCGGGACAGGGAATGAAGCTTTCTTT
CASSQDPGTGNEAFF